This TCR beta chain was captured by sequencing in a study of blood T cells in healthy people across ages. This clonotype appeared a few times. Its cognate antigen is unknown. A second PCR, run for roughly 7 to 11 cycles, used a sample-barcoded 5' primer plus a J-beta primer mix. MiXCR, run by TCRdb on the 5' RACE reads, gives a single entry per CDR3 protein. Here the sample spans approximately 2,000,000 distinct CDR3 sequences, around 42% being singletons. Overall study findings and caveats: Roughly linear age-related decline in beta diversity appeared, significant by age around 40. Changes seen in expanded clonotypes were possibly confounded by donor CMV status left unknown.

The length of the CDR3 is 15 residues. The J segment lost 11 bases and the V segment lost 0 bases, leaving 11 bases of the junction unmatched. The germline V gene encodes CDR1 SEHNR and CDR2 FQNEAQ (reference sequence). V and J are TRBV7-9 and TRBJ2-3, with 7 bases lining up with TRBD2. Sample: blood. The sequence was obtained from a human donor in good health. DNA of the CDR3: TGTGCCAGCAGCTTAGCGACTGGGGGGGAAAAGGAGCAGTATTTT. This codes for CASSLATGGEKEQYF.